The rows below give T cell receptor beta chains drawn from one sample of a study of a mutant IDH1 vaccine in newly diagnosed glioma. The repertoire was sequenced with immunoSEQ multiplex PCR; TCRdb's copy has only in-frame clones and lacks some. This sample carries roughly 51,000 clones, more than 60% of them seen once, and the ten largest clones take roughly 6.8%. Which antigens these TCRs recognize remains unknown. The sequences come from PBMCs, collected from a glioma patient whose treatment included an IDH1 peptide vaccine. The receptors originated from a man aged 40-50 years with glioma. Each CDR3 is given with its conserved first and last residue. The D gene is left open where the match is weak. Clone size is stated in some rows and not others, as once, few, many or a class when expanded.

J gene: TRBJ1-2; clone size: .; D gene: .; V gene: TRBV5-1; CDR3 DNA: TGCGCCAGCACCACCGGGCAGGGCTTTGACTACACCTTC; CDR3 protein: CASTTGQGFDYTF
J gene: TRBJ2-1; clone size: .; D gene: .; V gene: TRBV2; CDR3 DNA: TGTGCCAGCAGAGTAGACAGGTCCACCACCTACAATGAGCAGTTCTTC; CDR3 protein: CASRVDRSTTYNEQFF
J gene: TRBJ2-5; clone size: .; D gene: TRBD1; V gene: TRBV7-2; CDR3 DNA: TGTGCCAGCAGCCTCTCGGACAGGGAAGAGACCCAGTACTTC; CDR3 protein: CASSLSDREETQYF
J gene: TRBJ2-7; clone size: .; D gene: TRBD1; V gene: TRBV7-9; CDR3 DNA: TGTGCCAGCAGCTTCGACGGGGACAGGGGCTACGAGCAGTACTTC; CDR3 protein: CASSFDGDRGYEQYF
J gene: TRBJ1-4; clone size: once; D gene: .; V gene: TRBV13; CDR3 DNA: TGTGCCAGCAGCTTAGGGTTATTAAACGAAAAACTGTTTTTT; CDR3 protein: CASSLGLLNEKLFF
J gene: TRBJ1-1; clone size: .; D gene: .; V gene: TRBV5-1; CDR3 DNA: TGCGCCAGCAGCGAGGGGGTGGGCACTGAAGCTTTCTTT; CDR3 protein: CASSEGVGTEAFF
J gene: TRBJ1-3; clone size: .; D gene: .; V gene: TRBV19; CDR3 DNA: TGTGCCAGTAGTATAAGGACAGCTGCTGGAAACACCATATATTTT; CDR3 protein: CASSIRTAAGNTIYF
J gene: TRBJ1-6; clone size: .; D gene: .; V gene: TRBV5-1; CDR3 DNA: TGCGCCAGCAGCTTGGGGGGGGATTCACCCCTCCACTTT; CDR3 protein: CASSLGGDSPLHF
J gene: TRBJ1-2; clone size: .; D gene: .; V gene: TRBV19; CDR3 DNA: TGTGCCAGTATTCGACTCCGCTATGGCTACACCTTC; CDR3 protein: CASIRLRYGYTF
J gene: TRBJ2-7; clone size: .; D gene: TRBD1; V gene: TRBV5-6; CDR3 DNA: TGTGCCAGCAGCTTGTCGGGACAGGGGGCCCTCTCCTACGAGCAGTACTTC; CDR3 protein: CASSLSGQGALSYEQYF
J gene: TRBJ2-3; clone size: .; D gene: TRBD2; V gene: TRBV4-2; CDR3 DNA: TGTGCCAGCAGCCAAGATGGGGGGGGGAGCACAGATACGCAGTATTTT; CDR3 protein: CASSQDGGGSTDTQYF
J gene: TRBJ1-4; clone size: .; D gene: .; V gene: TRBV7-9; CDR3 DNA: TGTGCCAGCAGCTTAGCACAGGCCGCTGGTGAAAAACTGTTTTTT; CDR3 protein: CASSLAQAAGEKLFF
J gene: TRBJ2-1; clone size: .; D gene: TRBD2; V gene: TRBV7-2; CDR3 DNA: TGTGCCAGCAGCCCGCTAGGACTAGCGGGGGGACCCTACAATGAGCAGTTCTTC; CDR3 protein: CASSPLGLAGGPYNEQFF
J gene: TRBJ2-1; clone size: .; D gene: .; V gene: TRBV10-1; CDR3 DNA: TGCGCCAGCAGTGAAGGCGGATACAATGAGCAGTTCTTC; CDR3 protein: CASSEGGYNEQFF
J gene: TRBJ2-1; clone size: .; D gene: .; V gene: TRBV6-5; CDR3 DNA: TGTGCCAGCAGTAGCAACGCTGAGCAGTTCTTC; CDR3 protein: CASSSNAEQFF
J gene: TRBJ2-5; clone size: .; D gene: .; V gene: TRBV5-4; CDR3 DNA: TGTGCCAGCAGCAGGGGTTGGGGTTCGGAGGGCCAGTACTTC; CDR3 protein: CASSRGWGSEGQYF
J gene: TRBJ2-5; clone size: .; D gene: .; V gene: TRBV5-4; CDR3 DNA: TGTGCCAGCAGCTTGTTCCCCTCTGAGACCCAGTACTTC; CDR3 protein: CASSLFPSETQYF
J gene: TRBJ2-1; clone size: .; D gene: .; V gene: TRBV6-6; CDR3 DNA: TGTGCCAGCAGTCGACGACAGTACAATGAGCAGTTCTTC; CDR3 protein: CASSRRQYNEQFF
J gene: TRBJ2-7; clone size: .; D gene: .; V gene: TRBV7-2; CDR3 DNA: TGTGCCAGCAGCTTAGTAGGTGAGACGGGGCAGTACTTC; CDR3 protein: CASSLVGETGQYF
J gene: TRBJ1-2; clone size: few; D gene: .; V gene: TRBV5-6; CDR3 DNA: TGTGCCAGCACCTCACTCGCCCTTACGCGTGGCTACACCTTC; CDR3 protein: CASTSLALTRGYTF
J gene: TRBJ2-5; clone size: .; D gene: TRBD1; V gene: TRBV5-1; CDR3 DNA: TGCGCCAGCAGCGCGACAGGGGGACGGCTAGAGACCCAGTACTTC; CDR3 protein: CASSATGGRLETQYF
J gene: TRBJ1-1; clone size: once; D gene: .; V gene: TRBV4-1; CDR3 DNA: TGCGCCAGCAGCCGCTTAGGGCCGGACGCGATGAACACTGAAGCTTTCTTT; CDR3 protein: CASSRLGPDAMNTEAFF
J gene: TRBJ1-2; clone size: .; D gene: .; V gene: TRBV27; CDR3 DNA: TGTGCCAGCAGCAGGGGCCCTTCGGGATATGGTGGCTACACCTTC; CDR3 protein: CASSRGPSGYGGYTF